This T cell receptor beta chain was recovered during a study of shared clonotypes between healthy human individuals (dated by TCRdb to the early 2020s). Regarding the research as a whole: The cohort comprised a couple of women and a few men aged 18 to 49 years. For each donor, three plates each were used for CD4 naive and CD4 memory, two plates were used for CD8 naive, and one plate was used for CD8 memory. Blood TCR repertoires of a handful of healthy adults were deeply sequenced to estimate repertoire size and the extent of clonotype sharing between individuals. To increase sequencing depth and limit assay-specific biases, TCR repertoire library preparation and sequencing were carried out by different laboratories using diverse techniques. Each donor's leukapheresis produced roughly between roughly 0.85 and 9 billion PBMCs.

The germline ends are 11 bases apart after V is trimmed by 4 bases and J by 2 bases. The CDR3 runs 14 residues from the cysteine to the phenylalanine. This entry keeps only the CDR3 DNA: 42 bases, framed from base 1. The germline V gene gives CDR1 as SQVTM and CDR2 as ANQGSEA. Study-level results and caveats: Sampling was restricted to blood, and TCR repertoires in tissue are likely to differ from TCR repertoires in blood. Roughly 5% of naive CD4, around 4% of naive CD8, approximately 2.2% of memory CD4, and roughly 0.4% of memory CD8 clonotypes were shared across a few donors. Pairwise subsampling indicated that sequencing depth was expected to affect the degree of clonotype sharing among donors. The small number of donors limited the genetic and exposure-history diversity represented. Larger estimated clonotype richness was generally found for naive subsets than for memory subsets. Compared with non-shared clonotypes, clonotypes shared by all four sorted-subset donors had higher generation probabilities. Even with the large sequencing depth, rarefaction of the sorted-subset datasets indicated that sequencing was incomplete.

The donors were healthy, HIV-negative adults with no recently reported acute infections or vaccinations. Every donor was a Caucasian adult residing in Nashville, Tennessee, USA. CD4+ T cells were enriched by magnetic negative selection; naive cells were then positively selected on CD45RA, and the negative fraction formed the memory subset. After blood collection by leukapheresis, PBMCs were isolated using Ficoll-Histopaque density gradient centrifugation and then cryopreserved in the vapor phase of liquid nitrogen. Purity and quantity of every magnetically sorted T cell population were checked by analytical flow cytometry. Each sorted fraction had its genomic DNA isolated and then quantified by UV absorbance on a Nanodrop 2000c. Using the deep immunoSEQ assay, TCR CDR3 regions were amplified from genomic DNA by multiplex PCR. Genomic DNA extracted from each cell subset was distributed evenly over all wells of several immunoSEQ 96-well plates, and each plate served as one replicate. Each replicate PCR for sorted subsets received roughly 200 ng genomic DNA, equal to 28,000 or so T cell genomes. The purified libraries were quantified using a Qubit 3.0 fluorometer, sized with a Bioanalyzer 2100, and then quantified again using the KAPA Library Quantification kit. Each immunoSEQ 96-well plate was sequenced on its own single-read 150-cycle Illumina NextSeq 550 flow cell. Concerning the study's data processing: The immunoSEQ output contained only junctional sequences without quality scores, so filtering could not match that applied to full-length reads. To assign V/J genes and CDR3, sequences were annotated against IMGT germline references using PyIR, a Python wrapper for IgBLAST v1.9. Reads were removed for weak V/J assignments (E-value above 1e-6), missing CDR3, stop codons, out-of-frame junctions, or ambiguous translated residues. V3J clonotypes were defined by identical inferred V gene, J gene, and CDR3 amino acid sequence. Percentage overlap between repertoires was computed as shared unique clonotypes divided by the size of the smaller repertoire. Repertoire richness was assessed with RTK rarefaction, the Chao1 estimator, and Recon v2.1 estimates of unobserved clonotypes. Generation probabilities were computed with OLGA for all TCRbeta clonotypes obtained by the gDNA method from several donors. This immuneACCESS table, as held by TCRdb, lists in-frame sequences with V and J called but not all clones. Of the missing ones, under half trace to an unresolved V gene in checked studies; the others have no known cause. That table supplies the V and J calls and clone size; D and trimming were determined from the DNA. The sample yields 1,500,000 or so clones; around 97% were counted once. The ten largest clones add up to approximately 1.2% of the sample.

On this clone itself: Its binding antigen is unknown. Base qualities are not provided; no much larger clone lies one nucleotide away.

The sample comprised naive CD4+ T cells sorted from blood. Read against the paper, the sample's cell subset or site label means: CD45RA+ positively selected. The rearrangement combines TRBV29-1 with TRBJ2-2, with a tentative D gene TRBD1 over 5 matching bases. The receptor's source is a young man in good health. The nucleotide sequence reads as follows: TGCAGCGTTGCTAGGGGTGTAAACACCGGGGAGCTGTTTTTT. The translation is CSVARGVNTGELFF.